This is a list of T cell receptor beta chains from one sample in a study of blood T cells in healthy people across ages. MiXCR was run by TCRdb on the 5' RACE reads, yielding one entry per CDR3 protein. The sample has about 400,000 distinct CDR3 sequences, 45% to 60% seen once. Source material: blood. All receptors derive from a man between 60 and 70 years old in good health. The CDR3 runs from the conserved cysteine through the conserved F or W. Fields, in order: V gene, D gene, clone size, J gene, CDR3 DNA, CDR3 protein. A D gene is named only where the DNA matches it firmly. Size values are once, few and many counts, or a class for expanded clones, and some rows have none.

TRBV4-2	.	.	TRBJ1-1	TGTGCCAGCAGCCACAACCGGGACCTACCTGAAGCTTTCTTT	CASSHNRDLPEAFF
TRBV12-5	.	.	TRBJ2-7	TGTGCTAGTGGTTTGGCAACAATCTACGAGCAGTACTTC	CASGLATIYEQYF
TRBV29-1	.	.	TRBJ1-2	TGCAGCGACGACTGGGGTACGGGCTATGGCTACACCTTC	CSDDWGTGYGYTF
TRBV20-1	.	.	TRBJ2-3	TGCAGTGCTATTAAGGCTGATCTAACAGATACGCAGTATTTT	CSAIKADLTDTQYF
TRBV28	.	.	TRBJ2-5	TGTGCCAGCAGTTTAGGCGGCCTAGTTCAAGAGACCCAGTACTTC	CASSLGGLVQETQYF
TRBV20-1	.	.	TRBJ2-1	TGCAGTGCTAGAGACAGGAAAGGGCTGAATGAGCAGTTCTTC	CSARDRKGLNEQFF
TRBV7-2	TRBD2	.	TRBJ2-1	TGTGCCAGCAGCTTAGCCCCAGCGGGAGTGACCTACAATGAGCAGTTCTTC	CASSLAPAGVTYNEQFF
TRBV29-1	.	.	TRBJ2-7	TGCAGCGTTGAAGAGGTAGGGGCTGGCTACGAGCAGTACTTC	CSVEEVGAGYEQYF
TRBV28	.	.	TRBJ1-2	TGTGCCAGCACCGCAGCTGGGGTTGGCTACACCTTC	CASTAAGVGYTF
TRBV5-5	TRBD2	few	TRBJ2-7	TGTGCCAGCAGAGATCTAGCGGGGATATCCTACGAGCAGTACTTC	CASRDLAGISYEQYF
TRBV27	TRBD1	.	TRBJ1-1	TGTGCCAGCAGTCCAGACAGGGGGAGAGCTTTCTTT	CASSPDRGRAFF
TRBV27	.	.	TRBJ2-5	TGTGCCAGCAGTCCAGACGTACACCACAGTGAGACCCAGTACTTC	CASSPDVHHSETQYF
TRBV20-1	TRBD1	.	TRBJ2-1	TGCAGCGCCATCGGGACAGGGGGCAATGAGCAGTTCTTC	CSAIGTGGNEQFF
TRBV5-1	.	.	TRBJ1-4	TGCGCCAGCAGGACAAGGGCGGATGCTGAAAAACTGTTTTTT	CASRTRADAEKLFF
TRBV14	.	few	TRBJ2-7	TGTGCCAGCAGCCAAAGAGCCTACGAGCAGTACTTC	CASSQRAYEQYF
TRBV5-1	.	.	TRBJ2-1	TGCGCCAGCAGCTTCACCGAAAATGAGCAGTTCTTC	CASSFTENEQFF
TRBV25-1	TRBD2	.	TRBJ2-5	TGTGTCAGCAGCCGACTAGCCCCCCTTTCGGAGCAGTACTTC	CVSSRLAPLSEQYF
TRBV29-1	.	few	TRBJ2-7	TGCAGCGTTAATTGGTCCTACGAGCAGTACTTC	CSVNWSYEQYF
TRBV4-1	.	many	TRBJ1-5	TGCGCCAGCAGCCCTCCTTTAGCCCAGGCGCATCAGCCCCAGCATTTT	CASSPPLAQAHQPQHF
TRBV18	.	few	TRBJ2-4	TGTGCCAGCTCACCCGGGGGCGGGAATCTGATAAACATTCAGTACTTC	CASSPGGGNLINIQYF
TRBV28	TRBD1	.	TRBJ2-7	TGTGCCAGCAATCCCACAGGGGGCAGGTACGAGCAGTACTTC	CASNPTGGRYEQYF
TRBV12-3/TRBV12-4	TRBD1	.	TRBJ2-1	TGTGCCAGCAGTTCCAAGGGACAGGGGACCTACAATGGGCAGTTCTTC	CASSSKGQGTYNGQFF
TRBV29-1	TRBD2	few	TRBJ2-1	TGCAGCGTAGCCCTAGCGGGACCCTACAATGAGCAGTTCTTC	CSVALAGPYNEQFF
TRBV5-1	.	.	TRBJ2-3	TGCGCCAGCAGCCTTCGACAGGATGTACCCACGCAGTATTTT	CASSLRQDVPTQYF
TRBV7-3	TRBD2	.	TRBJ2-1	TGTGCCAGCAGCTTGAACCCTAGCGGGCGCAATGAGCAGTTCTTC	CASSLNPSGRNEQFF
TRBV4-2	.	.	TRBJ2-5	TGTGCCAGCAGCCAAGTAGCGGCTAAACAAGAGACCCAGTACTTC	CASSQVAAKQETQYF
TRBV7-2	TRBD2	few	TRBJ2-5	TGTGCCAGCAGCTTAGCTAGCGGGGGGAGTGAGCAGTACTTC	CASSLASGGSEQYF
TRBV20-1	.	many	TRBJ2-1	TGCAGTGCTAGAGGGACAGACTCCTACAATGAGCAGTTCTTC	CSARGTDSYNEQFF
TRBV20-1	TRBD2	many	TRBJ2-3	TGCAGTGCCCCAAAGGGACTAGCGGGGGCGTGGAGCGGCACAGATACGCAGTATTTT	CSAPKGLAGAWSGTDTQYF
TRBV7-2	.	.	TRBJ2-7	TGTGCCAGCAGCTTAGGGGTTTTGGCCCTTAGTTCCTACGAGCAGTACTTC	CASSLGVLALSSYEQYF
TRBV11-2	TRBD2	.	TRBJ2-5	TGTGCCAGCAGCCTCAGACGAGCGGGGGTAGAGACCCAGTACTTC	CASSLRRAGVETQYF
TRBV3-1	TRBD2	.	TRBJ2-3	TGTGCCAGCAGCCAGATAGGACTAGCGGGGGAGACTAGCACAGATACGCAGTATTTT	CASSQIGLAGETSTDTQYF
TRBV7-9	.	.	TRBJ2-1	TGTGCCAGCGGCTTAGGGCTAGATCTGAAGGTTAGCTCCTACAATGAGCAGTTCTTC	CASGLGLDLKVSSYNEQFF